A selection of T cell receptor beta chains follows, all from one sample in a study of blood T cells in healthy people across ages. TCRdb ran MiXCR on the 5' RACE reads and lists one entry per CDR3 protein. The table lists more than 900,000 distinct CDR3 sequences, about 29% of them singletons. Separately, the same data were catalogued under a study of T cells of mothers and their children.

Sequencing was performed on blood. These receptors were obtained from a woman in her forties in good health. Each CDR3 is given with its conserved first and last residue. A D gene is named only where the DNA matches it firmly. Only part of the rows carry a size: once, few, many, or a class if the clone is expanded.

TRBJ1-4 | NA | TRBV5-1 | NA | TGCGCCAGCAGCTTGCCCACCGGGACAACTAATGAAAAACTGTTTTTT | CASSLPTGTTNEKLFF
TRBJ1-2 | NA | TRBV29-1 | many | TGCAGCGTTGAAACAGGCTTTGACTATGGCTACACCTTC | CSVETGFDYGYTF
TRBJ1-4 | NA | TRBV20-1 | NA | TGCAGTGCTAGCGAGGGTTCGAGTATGGATGAAAAACTGTTTTTT | CSASEGSSMDEKLFF
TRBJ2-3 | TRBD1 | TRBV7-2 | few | TGTGCCAGCAGCTTGGGACAGGGGATTATCACAGATACGCAGTATTTT | CASSLGQGIITDTQYF
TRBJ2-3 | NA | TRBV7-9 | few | TGTGCCAGCAACCAAGGTACAGATACGCAGTATTTT | CASNQGTDTQYF
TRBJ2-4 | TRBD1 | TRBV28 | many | TGTGCCAGCAGTACCTACACAGGGGGCAAAAACATTCAGTACTTC | CASSTYTGGKNIQYF
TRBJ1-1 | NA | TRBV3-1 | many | TGTGCCAGCATGAGGGGCGGCACTGAAGCTTTCTTT | CASMRGGTEAFF
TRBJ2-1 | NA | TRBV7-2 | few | TGTGCCAGCAGCTTAGAGTCTGGGAACTACAATGAGCAGTTCTTC | CASSLESGNYNEQFF
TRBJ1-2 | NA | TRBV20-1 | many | TGCAGTGCTAGACCCCGGCAGCTGAGCGGCTACACCTTC | CSARPRQLSGYTF
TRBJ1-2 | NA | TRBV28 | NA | TGTGCCAGCAGTCAGGGGTCGCAAATTTTTTATGGCTACACCTTC | CASSQGSQIFYGYTF
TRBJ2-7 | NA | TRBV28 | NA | TGTGCCAGCAGTTTGGGGGGACGTGGCCAGGTCGAGCAGTACTTC | CASSLGGRGQVEQYF
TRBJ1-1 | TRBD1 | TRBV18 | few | TGTGCCAGCTCACCCTTAGCCCCGACAGGGGGGAACACTGAAGCTTTCTTT | CASSPLAPTGGNTEAFF
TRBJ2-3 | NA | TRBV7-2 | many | TGTGCCAGCAGCTTAGAAGCTGGCACAGATACGCAGTATTTT | CASSLEAGTDTQYF
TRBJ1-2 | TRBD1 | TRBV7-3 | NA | TGTGCCAGCAGCCAGACCGGGACAGGGGAATTCGGCTACACCTTC | CASSQTGTGEFGYTF
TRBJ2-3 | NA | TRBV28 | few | TGTGCCAGCAGCAGCCGACAGGCCCGCGTGGGCACGCAGTATTTT | CASSSRQARVGTQYF
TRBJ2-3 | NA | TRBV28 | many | TGCGCCAGCAGCTTGGAGGACACAGATACGCAGTATTTT | CASSLEDTDTQYF
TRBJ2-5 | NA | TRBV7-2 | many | TGTGCCAGCAGCCCCCTTCGCCAAGAGACCCAGTACTTC | CASSPLRQETQYF
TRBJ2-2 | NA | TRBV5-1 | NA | TGCGCCAGCAGCGGCTCGACAAACACCGGGGAGCTGTTTTTT | CASSGSTNTGELFF
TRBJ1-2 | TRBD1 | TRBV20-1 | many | TGCAGTGCTGGATCGACCGGGACAGGGGATGGAGGCTACACCTTC | CSAGSTGTGDGGYTF
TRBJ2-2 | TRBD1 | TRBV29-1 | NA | TGCAGCGTACTTGGACAGGGATCGTTAGCCGGGGAGCTGTTTTTT | CSVLGQGSLAGELFF
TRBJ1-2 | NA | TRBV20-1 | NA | TGCAGTGCTAGAGAGGGACTGTCTGGCTACACCTTC | CSAREGLSGYTF
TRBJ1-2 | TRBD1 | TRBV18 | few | TGTGCCAGCTCACCATCGCCCCAGGGGGACTATGGCTACACCTTC | CASSPSPQGDYGYTF
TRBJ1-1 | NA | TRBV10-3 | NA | TGTGCCATCAGTGAGCCTTGGGCCAGGAGAAGGAACACTGAAGCTTTCTTT | CAISEPWARRRNTEAFF
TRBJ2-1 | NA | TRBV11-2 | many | TGTGCCAGCAGCTTGGTCAGGGCTAATGAGCAGTTCTTC | CASSLVRANEQFF
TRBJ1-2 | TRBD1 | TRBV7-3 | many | TGTGCCAGCAGCTTAGGGGACAGGGGAAACTATGGCTACACCTTC | CASSLGDRGNYGYTF
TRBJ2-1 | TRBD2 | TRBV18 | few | TGTGCCAGCTCACCATACCGCGGGGGGGCCTACAATGAGCAGTTCTTC | CASSPYRGGAYNEQFF
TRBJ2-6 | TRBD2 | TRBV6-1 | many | TGTGCCAGCAGAGCGGGGGGCTCTGGGGCCAACGTCCTGACTTTC | CASRAGGSGANVLTF
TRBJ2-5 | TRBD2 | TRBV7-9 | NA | TGTGCCAGCAGCCCTAGAAAGCGGGGGGGACAAGAGACCCAGTACTTC | CASSPRKRGGQETQYF
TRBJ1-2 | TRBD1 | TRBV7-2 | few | TGTGCCAGCAGCTCTTTTACAGGGGAGCATGGCTACACCTTC | CASSSFTGEHGYTF
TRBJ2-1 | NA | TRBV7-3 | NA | TGTGCCAGCAGCCCGAACCTCGGACTCAACAATGAGCAGTTCTTC | CASSPNLGLNNEQFF
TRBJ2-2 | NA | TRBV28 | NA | TGTGCCAGCAGTTTATGGAGTCAGAGCTCGAACACCGGGGAGCTGTTTTTT | CASSLWSQSSNTGELFF
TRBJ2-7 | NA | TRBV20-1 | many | TGCAGTGCTCGTCCCTCCTACGAGCAGTACTTC | CSARPSYEQYF